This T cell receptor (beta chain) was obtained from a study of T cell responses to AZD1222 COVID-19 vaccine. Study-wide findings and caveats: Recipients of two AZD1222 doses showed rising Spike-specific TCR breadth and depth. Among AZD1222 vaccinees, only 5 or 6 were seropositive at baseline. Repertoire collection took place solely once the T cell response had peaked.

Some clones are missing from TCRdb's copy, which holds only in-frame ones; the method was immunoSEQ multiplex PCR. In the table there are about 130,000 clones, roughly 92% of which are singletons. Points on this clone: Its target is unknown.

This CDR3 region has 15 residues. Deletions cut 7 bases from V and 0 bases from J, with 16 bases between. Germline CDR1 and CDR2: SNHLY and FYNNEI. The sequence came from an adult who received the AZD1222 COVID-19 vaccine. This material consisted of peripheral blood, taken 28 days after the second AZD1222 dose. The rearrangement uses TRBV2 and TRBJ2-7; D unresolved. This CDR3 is CASIDEADFSYEQYF. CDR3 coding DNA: TGTGCCAGCATCGATGAGGCAGATTTCTCCTACGAGCAGTACTTC.